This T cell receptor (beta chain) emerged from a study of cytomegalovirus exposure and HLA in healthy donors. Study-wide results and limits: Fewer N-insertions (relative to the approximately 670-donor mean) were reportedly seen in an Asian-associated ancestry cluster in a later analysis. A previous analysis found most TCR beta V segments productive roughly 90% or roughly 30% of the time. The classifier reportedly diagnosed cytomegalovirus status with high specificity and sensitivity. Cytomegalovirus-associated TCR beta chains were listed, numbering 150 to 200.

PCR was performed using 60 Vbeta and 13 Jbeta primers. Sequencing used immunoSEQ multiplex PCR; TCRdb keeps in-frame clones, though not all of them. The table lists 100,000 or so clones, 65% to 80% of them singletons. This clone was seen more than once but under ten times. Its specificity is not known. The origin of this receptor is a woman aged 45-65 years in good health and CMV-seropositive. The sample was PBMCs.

CDR3 loop: CASSQGGGAGNEQFF. CDR3 nucleotides: TGTGCCAGCAGCCAGGGCGGGGGGGCGGGCAATGAGCAGTTCTTC. The chain links TRBV4-2 to TRBJ2-1, with TRBD2 identical over 9 bases. J was trimmed by 6 bases and V by 3 bases; bases with no gene match: 6. From germline, CDR1 is LGHNA and CDR2 YNFKEQ. CDR3 length: 15 residues.